This TCR beta chain was obtained from a study of regulatory T cells in long-lasting Graves disease. Researchers made TCR beta libraries by using iRepertoire HTBI primers and running Arm-PCR on CDR3 regions. Methods used by the authors: The study identified 50 to 70 TRBV and approximately 15 TRBJ segments across samples. TCRdb ran MiXCR on the multiplex PCR reads and lists one entry per CDR3 protein. The V and J calls, along with clone size, are taken from TCRdb and not from the paper's own processing. The sample holds 410,000 or so distinct CDR3 sequences, more than 12% seen once. Time point of the sample: newly diagnosed GD, antithyroid drugs for less than 3 months. PBMC-extracted RNA yielded the TCR library. Germline V lookup: CDR1 SGHVS, CDR2 FQNEAQ. The CDR3 covers 15 residues. The V gene end was trimmed by 5 bases and the J gene end by 5 bases; junction bases not matched to a gene: 5. Only a few counts were recorded for this clonotype.

This sample was shared with a second study, whose subject was T cells in Graves' hyperthyroidism and ophthalmopathy.

The chain recombines TRBV7-8 with TRBJ2-7, with 14 bases matching TRBD2. The sample was peripheral blood mononuclear cells (PBMCs), taken at new diagnosis, from a patient treated with antithyroid drugs. The clonotype was recovered from a woman between 25 and 40 years old with Graves disease. CDR3 in amino acids: CASSPGTSGSDEQYF. The CDR3 DNA sequence: TGTGCCAGCAGCCCAGGGACTAGCGGGAGCGACGAGCAGTACTTC.